This T cell receptor beta chain emerged from a study of cytomegalovirus exposure and HLA in healthy donors. Study findings and constraints: In an earlier analysis, in roughly 600 donors, most V segments appeared productive either ~90% or ~30% of the time. Among immune exposure information, only CMV serostatus was available. In a later analysis, a missense DCLRE1C variant was linked to TCR beta V- and J-gene trimming.

This clone was observed a single time. Its matching antigen is unknown. CDR3 size: 13 residues. Looked up from germline, CDR1 is LNHDA and CDR2 is SQIVND (reference sequence). V shed 7 bases, J shed 5 bases, and the junction held 4 bases outside the gene matches. Primers for the PCR totalled 60 Vbeta and 13 Jbeta. The data were produced by immunoSEQ multiplex PCR, yet TCRdb's version contains in-frame clones alone and is incomplete. The data contain roughly 150,000 clones, 82% of them seen just once; the ten biggest clones take up about 7.1%. The sequenced sample consisted of PBMCs. This clonotype originated in a woman between 50 and 59 years old in good health and CMV-seropositive. The genes are TRBV19 and TRBJ1-5, with TRBD1 identical over 8 bases. CDR3 residues: CASTDRGDQPQHF. The DNA of the CDR3 is TGTGCCAGTACCGACAGGGGCGATCAGCCCCAGCATTTT.